The TCR beta chain described here comes from a study of CD8 T cells in ankylosing spondylitis. Study-level points and caveats: Seven to nine highly homologous variants formed a TCR beta motif that appeared characteristic of ankylosing spondylitis blood. Disease-linked clones were CD8+ and relatively rare in peripheral blood. In ankylosing spondylitis patients, matched synovial fluid reportedly showed significant enrichment of disease-linked clones.

Only a few counts were recorded for this clonotype. What it binds is unknown. The V end lost 6 bases, the J end lost 3 bases, and 14 bases lay between the germline ends. The length of the CDR3 is 14 residues. Germline V gene data show CDR1 as SQVTM and CDR2 as ANQGSEA. For TCR beta, libraries came from quantitative 5'-RACE with molecular barcodes. TCRdb redid the calling of the 5' RACE reads with MiXCR, one entry per CDR3 protein. The sample has some 840,000 distinct CDR3 sequences; 10% to 15% are singletons. Sequencing used blood, either unsorted or a sorted T cell fraction (not recorded which). The V call is TRBV29-1, the J call TRBJ1-4; D is unresolved. The origin of this receptor is a male donor with ankylosing spondylitis. The CDR3 coding sequence is TGCAGCGTGACTGGGGTGCTGGCTAATGAAAAACTGTTTTTT. Translating it yields CSVTGVLANEKLFF.